The clone carrying this TCR beta chain was detected ten times or more. This entry comes from a study of T cells in Graves' hyperthyroidism and ophthalmopathy. Uncontrolled infection, other autoimmune disease, pregnancy or lactation led to exclusion. Diagnosing involved the use of clinical symptoms, serum thyroxine and TRAb, thyroid ultrasound and orbital computed tomography. V gave up 5 bases and J gave up 7 bases; unmatched junction bases: 10. This CDR3 spans 15 amino acids. Germline V gene data show CDR1 as MDHEN and CDR2 as SYDVKM. TCR beta CDR3 sequences were amplified from RNA transcripts. The primer set for the first-round RT-PCR of the TCR CDR3 was HTBI. MiXCR, run by TCRdb on the multiplex PCR reads, gives a single entry per CDR3 protein. There are hundreds of thousands of distinct CDR3 sequences in the sample; about 14% occur only once, and about 12% lies in the top ten.

The sequenced sample consisted of blood. The chain uses TRBV28 and TRBJ2-4; 8 bases map to TRBD1. This receptor was identified in a woman in her fifties or sixties with Graves' ophthalmopathy. The CDR3 region has the DNA TGTGCCAGCAGTGCACGGACAGGGTTTTTGAACATTCAGTACTTC. Translation: CASSARTGFLNIQYF.